The 17 T cell receptor beta chains below were found in one sample sequenced in a study of cytomegalovirus exposure and HLA in healthy donors. PCR amplification relied on 60 Vbeta primers (plus 13 Jbeta primers). TCRdb's copy holds only in-frame clones and misses some; the assay was immunoSEQ multiplex PCR. Among some 120,000 clones listed, around four fifths were seen once. The sequencing input was PBMCs. Source of these receptors: a man in his forties in good health and CMV-seronegative.

This rearrangement joins TRBV2 to TRBJ2-7; TRBD1 is a possible D gene (6 bases). Between the trimmed V and J ends, which lost 6 bases and 4 bases, there was a span of 10 bases. The CDR3 covers 12 residues. Germline lookup yields CDR1 SNHLY and CDR2 FYNNEI. CDR3 in DNA: TGTGCCAGCAGGGTTGGACAGTACGAGCAGTACTTC. Translation: CASRVGQYEQYF.

The genes are TRBV6-5 and TRBJ1-1; D is uncertain. V lost 2 bases to trimming and J lost 2 bases, with 9 bases between them. The germline V gene encodes CDR1 MNHEY and CDR2 SVGAGI. The CDR3 totals 14 residues. For the CDR3, the DNA is TGTGCCAGCAGTTACCCTGGCACCAACACTGAAGCTTTCTTT. Amino acids: CASSYPGTNTEAFF.

V gene TRBV6-6 combines with J gene TRBJ2-7; 7 bases are a match to TRBD1. Germline V gene lookup returns CDR1 MNHNY and CDR2 SVGAGI (reference sequence). V trimming: 10 bases; J trimming: 4 bases; junction bases outside the gene matches: 7. The CDR3 length is 12 residues. CDR3 nucleotide sequence: TGTGCCATCTCGGAACAGGGGTACGAGCAGTACTTC. Translating gives CAISEQGYEQYF.

V and J are TRBV7-2 and TRBJ1-3; 8 bases are shared with TRBD1. This CDR3 has 14 residues. V lost 8 bases and J lost 4; bases outside the gene matches: 7. CDR1 is SGHTA, CDR2 FQGNSA, per germline. CDR3 loop: CASSPTGVGNTIYF. CDR3 bases: TGTGCCAGCTCCCCGACAGGGGTAGGAAACACCATATATTTT.

This chain connects TRBV19 to TRBJ2-1; TRBD2 aligns across 8 bases. CDR1 is LNHDA and CDR2 is SQIVND in the germline V gene (reference sequence). The J segment lost 7 bases and the V segment lost 3 bases, leaving 8 bases of the junction unmatched. The CDR3 totals 15 residues. The CDR3 sequence: CASSMSSGRINEQFF. The CDR3 DNA reads as TGTGCCAGTAGTATGTCCAGCGGGAGAATTAATGAGCAGTTCTTC.

The chain links TRBV27 to TRBJ1-5, with a possible D match to TRBD1 (5 bases). This CDR3 region has 13 residues. Deletions cut 5 bases from V and 9 bases from J, with 14 bases between. Per germline, CDR1 MNHEY and CDR2 SMNVEV (reference sequence). The CDR3 region is CASSSGGGRPQHF. As DNA, the CDR3 is TGTGCCAGCAGTAGTGGGGGAGGGAGGCCCCAGCATTTT.

The V gene is TRBV30, the J gene TRBJ1-3, with TRBD1 as a possible D gene (6 bases). With 4 bases removed from V and 8 bases from J, the gap between germline ends came to 15 bases. Germline V CDR1 and CDR2: GTSNPN, SVGIG (reference sequence). CDR3 length equals 13 residues. For the CDR3, the DNA is TGTGCCTGGACGGAAGGGGGGGCAGACACCATATATTTT. Translation gives CAWTEGGADTIYF.

The genes are TRBV18 and TRBJ2-5; tentatively, D is TRBD1 (6 bases). V gave up 3 bases and J gave up 2 bases, with 13 bases separating them. The length of the CDR3 is 15 residues. Germline V gene lookup returns CDR1 KGHSH and CDR2 LQKENI. CDR3 sequence: CASSPLRTVQETQYF. CDR3 in DNA: TGTGCCAGCTCACCCCTTCGGACAGTACAAGAGACCCAGTACTTC.

The chain uses TRBV7-2 and TRBJ2-7; TRBD2 is a possible D gene (7 bases). The germline V gene has CDR1 SGHTA and CDR2 FQGNSA. Trimming took 5 bases from V and 6 from J, leaving 32 bases between them. The CDR3 totals 19 residues. The CDR3 DNA reads TGTGCCAGCAGCCTATACGGGGGGTCCGGCCGGGACATACCCTCCGAGCAGTACTTC. Amino acids: CASSLYGGSGRDIPSEQYF.

This chain links TRBV5-4 with TRBJ2-4; TRBD2 matches 16 bases. The CDR3 covers 18 residues. V was pared by 4 bases and J by 6 bases, with 10 bases of the junction left unmatched. In germline, CDR1 is SGHNT, CDR2 YYREEE (reference sequence). The CDR3 spells CASSGTGTSGGAANIQYF. For the CDR3, the DNA is TGTGCCAGCAGCGGAACCGGGACTAGCGGGGGGGCAGCAAACATTCAGTACTTC.

The rearrangement joins TRBV27 to TRBJ2-1; unclear D gene. CDR1 and CDR2 (germline): MNHEY, SMNVEV (reference sequence). The CDR3 spans 16 residues. Trimming took off 0 bases at V and 0 bases at J, with 9 bases between the two ends. CDR3 sequence (DNA): TGTGCCAGCAGTTTATCAACAGACATCTCCTACAATGAGCAGTTCTTC. Translating gives CASSLSTDISYNEQFF.

The chain recombines TRBV9 with TRBJ1-3, with 11 bases that match TRBD1. This CDR3 has 16 residues. Per germline, CDR1 SGDLS and CDR2 YYNGEE. With V trimmed by 3 bases and J by 4 bases, 6 bases remained unmatched. The CDR3 loop reads CASSADGQGAGNTIYF. In DNA form, the CDR3 reads TGTGCCAGCAGCGCGGACGGACAGGGGGCCGGAAACACCATATATTTT.

The V gene is TRBV4-2, the J gene TRBJ2-7, with 9 bases identical to TRBD2. Per germline, CDR1 LGHNA and CDR2 YNFKEQ. After removal of 3 bases from V and 5 bases from J, the junction contained 5 bases not matched to a gene. The CDR3 is 14 residues long. The chain's CDR3 is CASSQGLASNEQYF. CDR3 in DNA: TGTGCCAGCAGCCAGGGACTAGCTTCCAACGAGCAGTACTTC.

The sample holds a few counts of this clone. This chain connects TRBV25-1 to TRBJ2-7, with 7 bases identical to TRBD2. The CDR3 is 14 amino acids. In germline, CDR1 is MGHDK, CDR2 SYGVNS. With V trimmed by 4 bases and J by 7 bases, 10 bases remained unmatched. In nucleotides, the CDR3 is TGTGCCAGCAGTGGTCTTAGGCGGGAGCGGGAGCAGTACTTC. Its protein product is CASSGLRREREQYF.

The chain has TRBV7-6 and TRBJ2-2; 10 positions agree with TRBD2. This CDR3 is built from 16 residues. V lost 5 bases, J lost 1 base, and 4 bases stayed unmatched. Germline V CDR1 and CDR2: SGHVS, FNYEAQ. The CDR3 nucleotides read TGTGCCAGCAGCCAGCGGGGGGGCCTGAACACCGGGGAGCTGTTTTTT. This encodes CASSQRGGLNTGELFF.

V is TRBV19 and J is TRBJ1-5, with TRBD1 as a possible D gene (6 bases). Germline assignment: CDR1 LNHDA and CDR2 SQIVND (reference sequence). V gave up 5 bases and J gave up 1 base, with 15 bases separating them. The CDR3 has 16 amino acids. CDR3 in amino acids: CASSPRTDTSNQPQHF. The CDR3 DNA reads TGTGCCAGTAGTCCTCGGACAGATACGAGCAATCAGCCCCAGCATTTT.

The J gene is TRBJ2-5, the V gene TRBV7-6, with 8 bases aligning to TRBD2. The CDR3 is made up of 16 amino acids. V dropped 1 base and J dropped 4; count of bases not matched to a gene: 8. In germline, CDR1 is SGHVS, CDR2 FNYEAQ. This CDR3 is CASSLVAGGAGETQYF. The CDR3 nucleotides are TGTGCCAGCAGCTTAGTTGCCGGGGGGGCCGGAGAGACCCAGTACTTC.